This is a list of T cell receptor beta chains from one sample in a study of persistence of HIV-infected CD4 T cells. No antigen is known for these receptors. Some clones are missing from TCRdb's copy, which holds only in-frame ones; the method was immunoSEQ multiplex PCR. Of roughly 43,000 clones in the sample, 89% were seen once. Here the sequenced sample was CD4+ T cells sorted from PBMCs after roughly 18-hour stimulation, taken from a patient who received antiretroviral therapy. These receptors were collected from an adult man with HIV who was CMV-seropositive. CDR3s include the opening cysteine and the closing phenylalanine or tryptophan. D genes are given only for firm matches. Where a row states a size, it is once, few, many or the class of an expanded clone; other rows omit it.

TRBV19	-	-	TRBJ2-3	TGTGCCAGTAGTATGGGCGACCTTACGCAGTATTTT	CASSMGDLTQYF
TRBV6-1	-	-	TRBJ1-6	TGTGCCAGCAGTGAAATCGGACATCTATACGAGCACTTT	CASSEIGHLYEHF
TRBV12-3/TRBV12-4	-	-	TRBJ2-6	TGTGCCAGCAGCGCGGTGGGGGCCAACGTCCTGACTTTC	CASSAVGANVLTF
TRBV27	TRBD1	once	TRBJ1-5	TGTGCCAGCAGAGTTTTTGGGACAGGGGTACGGAATCAGCCCCAGCATTTT	CASRVFGTGVRNQPQHF
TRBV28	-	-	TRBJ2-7	TGTGCCAGCAGTTCGGCACAGAACCGATTCGAGCAGTACTTC	CASSSAQNRFEQYF
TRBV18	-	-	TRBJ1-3	TGTGCCAGCTCCTCTCTGAAGGGGCAAAGCTCTGGAAACACCATATATTTT	CASSSLKGQSSGNTIYF
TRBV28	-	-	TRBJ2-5	TGTGCCAGCAAAGGGGAGACCCAGTACTTC	CASKGETQYF
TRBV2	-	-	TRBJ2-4	TGTGCCAGCAGGACAGATTTAGCCAAAAACATTCAGTACTTC	CASRTDLAKNIQYF
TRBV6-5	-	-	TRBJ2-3	TGTGCCAGCAGATCGGACAGATTCACAGATACGCAGTATTTT	CASRSDRFTDTQYF
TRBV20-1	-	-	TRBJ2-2	TGCAGTGCTGCTGGGACCGGGGAGCTGTTTTTT	CSAAGTGELFF
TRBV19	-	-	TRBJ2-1	TGTGCCAGTAGTATAGTCAGGGGCCCAGGCAATGAGCAGTTCTTC	CASSIVRGPGNEQFF
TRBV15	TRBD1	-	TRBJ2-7	TGTGCCACCAGCAGAGAAGGACAGGGCTACGAGCAGTACTTC	CATSREGQGYEQYF
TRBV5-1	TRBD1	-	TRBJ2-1	TGCGCCAGCAGCTTGGAGGGACAGCCTTACAATGAGCAGTTCTTC	CASSLEGQPYNEQFF
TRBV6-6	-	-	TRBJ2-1	TGTGCCAGCAGTTACCCCGCCGAGGGGCAAGAGCAGTTCTTC	CASSYPAEGQEQFF
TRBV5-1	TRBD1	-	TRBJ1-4	TGCGCCAGCAGCAGCGGGACAGTCGCAACTAATGAAAAACTGTTTTTT	CASSSGTVATNEKLFF
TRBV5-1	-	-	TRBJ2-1	TGCGCCAGCAGCTCGGACTCCTACAATGAGCAGTTCTTC	CASSSDSYNEQFF
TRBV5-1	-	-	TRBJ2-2	TGCGCCAGCAGCCCGGGACGGTCGAACACCGGGGAGCTGTTTTTT	CASSPGRSNTGELFF
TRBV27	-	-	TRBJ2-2	TGTGCCAGCAGGAGTCAGGGGAACACCGGGGAGCTGTTTTTT	CASRSQGNTGELFF
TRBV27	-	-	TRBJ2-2	TGTGCCAGCAGTCCGCTGAGGGGTGGGACCGGGGAGCTGTTTTTT	CASSPLRGGTGELFF
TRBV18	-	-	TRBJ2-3	TGTGCCAGCTCACTCTTAGACTCAGCAGGGACCACAGATACGCAGTATTTT	CASSLLDSAGTTDTQYF
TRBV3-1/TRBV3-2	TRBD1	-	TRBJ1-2	TGTGCCAGCAGCCAACGGACAGGGGAGAGCTATGGCTACACCTTC	CASSQRTGESYGYTF
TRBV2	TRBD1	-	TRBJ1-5	TGTGCCAGCAGTGGGGACAGAATCTCCAATCAGCCCCAGCATTTT	CASSGDRISNQPQHF
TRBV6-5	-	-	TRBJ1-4	TGTGCCAGCAGTCCCGGGACGGGGAATGAAAAACTGTTTTTT	CASSPGTGNEKLFF
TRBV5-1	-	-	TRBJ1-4	TGCGCCAGCAGTCCAGGGGAGGCTAATGAAAAACTGTTTTTT	CASSPGEANEKLFF
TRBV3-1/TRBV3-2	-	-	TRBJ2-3	TGTGCCAGCAGCCCAGGGGCAGATACGCAGTATTTT	CASSPGADTQYF
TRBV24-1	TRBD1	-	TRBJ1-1	TGTGCCACCAGTGACCTGACAGGGAGAGCTTTCTTT	CATSDLTGRAFF
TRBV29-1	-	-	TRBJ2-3	TGCAGCGTTGAAGGAGGGGGGGGGCCTAGCACAGATACGCAGTATTTT	CSVEGGGGPSTDTQYF
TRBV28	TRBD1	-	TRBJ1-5	TGTGCCAGCAGCCTACAGGGGGGCAATCAGCCCCAGCATTTT	CASSLQGGNQPQHF
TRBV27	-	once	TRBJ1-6	TGTGCCAGCAGTTTCTCAGGGGTTAATTCACCCCTCCACTTT	CASSFSGVNSPLHF
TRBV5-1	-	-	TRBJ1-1	TGCGCCAGCAGGTTTAATACGAACACTGAAGCTTTCTTT	CASRFNTNTEAFF
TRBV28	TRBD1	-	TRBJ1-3	TGTGCCAGCAGTTTAGGGGGACAGGGGAGGAACACCATATATTTT	CASSLGGQGRNTIYF
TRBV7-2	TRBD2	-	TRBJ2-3	TGTGCCAGCAGCTTTCTAGCGGACCTTAGCACAGATACGCAGTATTTT	CASSFLADLSTDTQYF
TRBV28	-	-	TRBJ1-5	TGTGCCAGCAGTCAGGAGACCTATCAGCCCCAGCATTTT	CASSQETYQPQHF
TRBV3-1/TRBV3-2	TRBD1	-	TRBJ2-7	TGTGCCAGCAGCCAAGCTGGGGGACAGGGCTACGAGCAGTACTTC	CASSQAGGQGYEQYF
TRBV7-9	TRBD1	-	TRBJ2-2	TGTGCCAGCAGCTCCCCCCGGGACAGGTCGGTCGCCGGGGAGCTGTTTTTT	CASSSPRDRSVAGELFF
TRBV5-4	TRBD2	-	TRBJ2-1	TGTGCCAGCAGCTTGCCTAGCGGGGGAAATGAGCAGTTCTTC	CASSLPSGGNEQFF
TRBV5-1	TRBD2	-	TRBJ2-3	TGCGCCAGCAGCACCGGGACTAGCGGGATAAGCACAGATACGCAGTATTTT	CASSTGTSGISTDTQYF
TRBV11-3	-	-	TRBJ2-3	TGTGCCAGCAGCTTCCGGACTCTCACAGATACGCAGTATTTT	CASSFRTLTDTQYF
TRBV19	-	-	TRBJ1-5	TGTGCCAGTAACGACCGCAATCAGCCCCAGCATTTT	CASNDRNQPQHF
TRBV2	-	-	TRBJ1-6	TGTGCCAGCACAATATCACAGGTGGTTAATTCACCCCTCCACTTT	CASTISQVVNSPLHF
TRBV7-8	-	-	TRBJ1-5	TGTGCCAGCAGCTTAGTGGTCGGAGTGGGAAATCAGCCCCAGCATTTT	CASSLVVGVGNQPQHF
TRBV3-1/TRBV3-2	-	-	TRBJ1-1	TGTGCCAGCAGCCGCGCTAGGGCACAGGAAGCTTTCTTT	CASSRARAQEAFF
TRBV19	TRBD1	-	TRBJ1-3	TGTGCCAGTAGGATGACAGGGGGTGGAAACACCATATATTTT	CASRMTGGGNTIYF
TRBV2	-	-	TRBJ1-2	TGTGCCAGCAGTTTGGACAATGGGAATGGCTACACCTTC	CASSLDNGNGYTF
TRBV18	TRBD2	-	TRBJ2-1	TGTGCCAGCTCACCCTCTCTAGCGGGGGCCTACAATGAGCAGTTCTTC	CASSPSLAGAYNEQFF
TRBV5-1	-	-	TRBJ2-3	TGCGCCAGCAGCTTCCAGGGGACGGAACTCAGCCTTACGCAGTATTTT	CASSFQGTELSLTQYF
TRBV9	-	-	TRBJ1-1	TGTGCCAGCAGCCCTCGAGGAAACATGAACACTGAAGCTTTCTTT	CASSPRGNMNTEAFF
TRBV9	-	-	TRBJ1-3	TGTGCCAGCAGCGCGACAGTCTCTGGAAACACCATATATTTT	CASSATVSGNTIYF
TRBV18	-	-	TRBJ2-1	TGTGCCAGCTCACCAGCCGGATCCTACAATGAGCAGTTCTTC	CASSPAGSYNEQFF
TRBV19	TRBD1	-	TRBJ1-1	TGTGCCAGTATGGGACAGGGCGAGGAGAAGGCTTTCTTT	CASMGQGEEKAFF
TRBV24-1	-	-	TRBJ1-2	TGTGCCACCAGTGATTCCAGTAGGGGCTATGGCTACACCTTC	CATSDSSRGYGYTF